This TCR beta chain originates from a study of shared clonotypes between healthy human individuals. Under the authors' procedure: Junction-only sequences without quality scores came from ImmunoSEQ, so filtering differed. This table comes from immunoSEQ multiplex PCR, and its TCRdb copy is limited to in-frame clones, with some not included. V, J and clone size are taken as reported in that table, and D and trimming were inferred from the DNA itself. Of about 560,000 clones in the sample, roughly four fifths were seen once. The TCR sequence derives from a woman in her thirties or forties in good health. Some clones in this sample may be carry-over from other donors' samples. Sequenced: PBMCs.

The CDR3: CASSEPNRDGLNYGYTF. Here the CDR3 DNA reads TGTGCCAGCAGTGAACCCAACCGGGACGGACTGAACTATGGCTACACCTTC. The J gene is TRBJ1-2, the V gene TRBV6-1; possibly TRBD1 for D (5 bases). Trimming removed 2 bases from V and 2 bases from J, with 18 bases in between. There are 17 residues in the CDR3. Looked up from germline, CDR1 is MNHNS and CDR2 is SASEGT.